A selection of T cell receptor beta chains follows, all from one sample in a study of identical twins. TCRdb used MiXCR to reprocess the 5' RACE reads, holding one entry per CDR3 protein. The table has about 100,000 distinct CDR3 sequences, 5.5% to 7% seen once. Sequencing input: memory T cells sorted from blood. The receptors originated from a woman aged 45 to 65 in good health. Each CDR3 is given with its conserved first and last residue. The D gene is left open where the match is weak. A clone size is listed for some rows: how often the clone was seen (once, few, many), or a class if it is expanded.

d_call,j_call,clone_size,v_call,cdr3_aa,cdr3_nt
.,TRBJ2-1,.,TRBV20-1,CSATPAGHEQFF,TGCAGTGCTACGCCGGCGGGCCATGAGCAGTTCTTC
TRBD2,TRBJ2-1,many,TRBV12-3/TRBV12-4,CASSQTGTSGIEQFF,TGTGCCAGCAGCCAAACCGGGACTAGCGGAATTGAGCAGTTCTTC
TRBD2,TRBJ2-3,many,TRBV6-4,CASSATSGSTDTQYF,TGTGCCAGCAGTGCCACTAGCGGATCCACAGATACGCAGTATTTT
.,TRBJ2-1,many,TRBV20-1,CSAGGRGEQFF,TGCAGTGCCGGAGGGAGGGGGGAGCAGTTCTTC
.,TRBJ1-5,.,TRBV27,CASRPTEGGQNRNQPQHF,TGTGCCAGCAGACCGACCGAGGGAGGACAGAACCGAAATCAGCCCCAGCATTTT
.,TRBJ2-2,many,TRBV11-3,CASSLDFGVGELFF,TGTGCCAGCAGCTTAGATTTCGGGGTCGGGGAGCTGTTTTTT
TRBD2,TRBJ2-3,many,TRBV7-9,CASSYPTGGTREATDTQYF,TGTGCCAGCAGTTACCCAACAGGAGGGACTAGGGAGGCCACAGATACGCAGTATTTT
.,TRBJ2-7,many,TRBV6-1,CASSDGGLYEQYF,TGTGCCAGCAGTGATGGGGGCCTCTACGAGCAGTACTTC
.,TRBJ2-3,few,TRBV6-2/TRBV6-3,CASSSSLGVGSTDTQYF,TGTGCCAGCAGTTCGTCGCTCGGGGTGGGCAGCACAGATACGCAGTATTTT
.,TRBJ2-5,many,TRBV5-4,CASSPGLLETQYF,TGTGCCAGCAGCCCGGGACTTCTAGAGACCCAGTACTTC
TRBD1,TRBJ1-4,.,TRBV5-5,CASGRQGNEKLFF,TGTGCCAGCGGACGACAGGGGAATGAAAAACTGTTTTTT
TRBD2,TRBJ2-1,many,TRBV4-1,CASSQLLTSGGGNEQFF,TGCGCCAGCAGCCAACTACTGACTAGCGGGGGAGGGAATGAGCAGTTCTTC
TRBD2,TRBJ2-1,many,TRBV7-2,CASSLALEDTGGSIYNEQFF,TGTGCCAGCAGCTTAGCTTTAGAGGACACGGGCGGGAGCATCTACAATGAGCAGTTCTTC